This TCR beta chain stems from a study of a mutant IDH1 vaccine in newly diagnosed glioma. The table came from immunoSEQ multiplex PCR; TCRdb's copy has only in-frame clones and leaves some out. The sample records about 26,000 clones, approximately 82% being singletons. The CDR3 has 13 amino acids. Per germline, CDR1 MDHEN and CDR2 SYDVKM. V was clipped by 5 bases and J by 3 bases, with 9 bases between them. This clone came up a few times. Antigen: not known. Time point defined: week 35, safety follow-up. Each dose of the vaccine consisted of 300 ug of mutant IDH1 20-mer peptide, with topical imiquimod.

The sample was PBMCs, taken from a glioma patient whose treatment included an IDH1 peptide vaccine. V is TRBV28 and J is TRBJ2-3; D uncertain. The receptor was isolated from a man aged 25-45 years with glioma. The CDR3 loop is CASSEPVTDTQYF. The CDR3 DNA is TGTGCCAGCAGTGAGCCGGTTACAGATACGCAGTATTTT. Supplemented by reference TRBV28 and TRBJ2-3, the full variable domain reads DVKVTQSSRYLVKRTGEKVFLECVQDMDHENMFWYRQDPGLGLRLIYFSYDVKMKEKGDIPEGYSVSREKKERFSLILESASTNQTSMYLCASSEPVTDTQYFGPGTRLTVL.